A single sample gave rise to the 3 T cell receptor beta chains below, sequenced in a study of cytomegalovirus exposure and HLA in healthy donors (dated by TCRdb to about 2017). Preparation of the library involved the immunoSEQ multiplex PCR assay. For the multiplex PCR, a mixture combining 60 forward primers for TCR Vbeta segments and 13 reverse primers for TCR Jbeta segments was used. TCRdb re-hosts the immuneACCESS table, in-frame sequences only. Its copies lack some clones; in the studies checked, an unresolved V gene accounts for under half of them, and the cause for the rest is not known. Here the sample has about 130,000 clones; approximately 80% occur a single time. Clones ranked in the top ten supply approximately 2.1% of the sample. The sample taken for sequencing was PBMCs. The receptors stem from a man aged 25-40 years in good health and CMV-seronegative.

The rearrangement joins TRBV2 to TRBJ1-1; TRBD1 is a possible D gene (6 bases). Trimming took 7 bases from V and 5 from J, leaving 17 bases between them. CDR1 is SNHLY and CDR2 is FYNNEI in the germline V gene. There are 14 residues in the CDR3. The CDR3 DNA is TGTGCCAGCATCCTGGGGGGGGCAGGAACTGAAGCTTTCTTT. As protein: CASILGGAGTEAFF.

DNA of the CDR3: TGCGCCAGCAGCTTGGGGCGAGGCGGGGAGCTGTTTTTT. The encoded protein is CASSLGRGGELFF. The chain links TRBV5-1 to TRBJ2-2; D is undetermined. CDR1 is SGHRS, CDR2 YFSETQ, per germline. Trimming stripped 0 bases from V and 7 bases from J, with 7 bases between. This CDR3 comprises 13 residues.

The chain has TRBV5-1 and TRBJ1-4; 9 nucleotides line up with TRBD1. This CDR3 is 14 amino acids long. CDR1 is SGHRS, CDR2 YFSETQ, per germline. V trimming: 4 bases; J trimming: 7 bases; junction bases outside the gene matches: 5. This CDR3 is CASSRGQGFEKLFF. CDR3 nucleotide sequence: TGCGCCAGCAGCCGGGGACAGGGTTTTGAAAAACTGTTTTTT.